Each of the 16 T cell receptor beta chains below was sequenced from the same sample in a study of T-cell memory formation after mild COVID-19. TCRdb reprocessed the 5' RACE reads via MiXCR and lists one record per CDR3 protein. The table lists a few hundred thousand distinct CDR3 sequences, about 17% of them singletons. The sample comprised PBMCs or a T cell subset sorted from them (not recorded which). These receptors all come from a man aged 18 to 30 who had mild COVID-19 (a few samples of this study predate the infection). Cell type and time point are not known.

This clonotype was counted a few times. V and J are TRBV5-7 and TRBJ1-1; D is unclear. TRBV5-7 belongs to the ORF category, with a function that is uncertain. This CDR3 region has 14 residues. Trimming cost V 1 base and J 5 bases, with 12 bases left between them. CDR3 sequence reads: CASSLSWETTEAFF. CDR3 DNA: TGTGCCAGCAGCTTGAGCTGGGAAACGACTGAAGCTTTCTTT.

This chain uses TRBV6-5 with TRBJ2-1; TRBD2 aligns across 13 bases. J lost 5 bases, V lost 6 bases, and 7 bases had no gene match. This CDR3 spans 16 amino acids. Germline V gives CDR1 MNHEY, CDR2 SVGAGI. CDR3 nucleotides: TGTGCCAGCAGACTGACTAGCGGGGGGCTTAACAATGAGCAGTTCTTC. It yields the protein CASRLTSGGLNNEQFF.

This clonotype was seen at least ten times. The chain recombines TRBV29-1 with TRBJ2-1, with 12 bases lining up with TRBD1. Looked up from germline, CDR1 is SQVTM and CDR2 is ANQGSEA. Trimming at V came to 1 base and at J to 7 bases, leaving 2 bases not matched to a gene. The CDR3 has 14 amino acids. Here the CDR3 reads CSVEGDRGPNEQFF. In nucleotides, the CDR3 is TGCAGCGTTGAAGGGGACAGGGGGCCGAATGAGCAGTTCTTC.

The chain recombines TRBV6-5 with TRBJ2-7; D unresolved. Germline V gene data show CDR1 as MNHEY and CDR2 as SVGAGI. The V end lost 0 bases, the J end lost 0 bases, and 15 bases lay between the germline ends. CDR3 length equals 17 residues. CDR3 DNA: TGTGCCAGCAGTTACTCGACTGGGTCAGGTCCCTCCTACGAGCAGTACTTC. Amino acids: CASSYSTGSGPSYEQYF.

The chain is built from TRBV5-1 and TRBJ2-5; the D gene could be TRBD1 or TRBD2 (5 bases each). The CDR3 has 15 amino acids. Germline V gene lookup returns CDR1 SGHRS and CDR2 YFSETQ. Trimming took 7 bases from V and 5 from J, leaving 21 bases between them. Here the CDR3 DNA reads TGCGCCAGCGGCCGTAATGGGGGACCTCAGGAGACCCAGTACTTC. Residues: CASGRNGGPQETQYF.

This clonotype showed up just a few times. This chain uses TRBV7-2 with TRBJ2-3, with TRBD2 matching 9 bases. The CDR3 runs 14 residues. Trimming removed 7 bases from V and 0 bases from J; junction bases left unmatched: 2. Per the germline V gene, CDR1 is SGHTA and CDR2 is FQGNSA. The DNA for the CDR3 is TGTGCCAGCAAAAGCGGGGGGAGCACAGATACGCAGTATTTT. This codes for CASKSGGSTDTQYF.

This clonotype is a singleton in its sample. This sequence joins TRBV27 and TRBJ2-7; D possibly corresponds to TRBD1 (6 bases). Germline CDR1 reads MNHEY; CDR2 reads SMNVEV (reference sequence). CDR3 length equals 16 residues. Trimming cost V 5 bases and J 4 bases, with 21 bases left between them. Here the CDR3 reads CASSLTKMTGLYEQYF. DNA for the CDR3: TGTGCCAGCAGTCTAACAAAAATGACAGGACTTTACGAGCAGTACTTC.

This clonotype was picked up a small number of times. The CDR3 loop is CSARDPRRDSYGYTF. Written as DNA, the CDR3 is TGCAGTGCTAGAGATCCCAGGCGGGACAGCTATGGCTACACCTTC. This sequence joins TRBV20-1 and TRBJ1-2; 7 bases are shared with TRBD1. V lost 0 bases to trimming and J lost 4 bases; unmatched junction nucleotides: 8. The CDR3 spans 15 residues. CDR1 is DFQATT, CDR2 SNEGSKA, per germline (reference sequence).

This clonotype appeared a few times. This chain joins TRBV24-1 and TRBJ2-3; the match to TRBD1 covers 7 bases. With 4 bases clipped from V and 0 bases from J, the junction kept 3 bases outside the gene matches. The CDR3 consists of 15 residues. Germline CDR1 KGHDR, CDR2 SFDVKD. CDR3 coding DNA: TGTGCCACCAGTGACCCCAGGGGGAGCACAGATACGCAGTATTTT. It translates to CATSDPRGSTDTQYF.

This clonotype was seen a handful of times. The CDR3 DNA reads TGTGCCAGCAGCTCCAGGGCCGTCACTGGAAACACCATATATTTT. As protein: CASSSRAVTGNTIYF. V is TRBV7-9 and J is TRBJ1-3, with TRBD1 as a possible D gene (5 bases). Trimming pared 4 bases from V and 2 bases from J, leaving 12 bases between. Germline V gene sequence: CDR1 SEHNR, CDR2 FQNEAQ (reference sequence). The CDR3 sequence is 15 residues long.

This clonotype has just a few counts. The V call is TRBV6-2 or TRBV6-3, the J call TRBJ2-7; D unclear. CDR1 MNHEY and CDR2 SVGEGT come from the germline V gene. The CDR3 has 15 residues. CDR3: CASSYVNSRRYEQYV. DNA for the CDR3: TGTGCCAGCAGTTACGTTAACAGCCGTCGCTACGAGCAGTACGTA.

This clonotype was detected only a few times. This rearrangement joins TRBV5-1 to TRBJ1-6; 9 bases fit TRBD1. The CDR3 is made up of 15 amino acids. Per germline, CDR1 SGHRS and CDR2 YFSETQ. Trimming took 3 bases from V and 5 from J; bases not matched to a gene: 3. The CDR3, as DNA: TGCGCCAGCAGCTCACAGGGGGCCCATAATTCACCCCTCCACTTT. This translates into CASSSQGAHNSPLHF.

The CDR3 DNA reads TGCAGTGCCCCTTCCCACAGGGGGCATAACTATGGCTACACCTTC. The encoded protein is CSAPSHRGHNYGYTF. The chain couples TRBV20-1 to TRBJ1-2; 9 bases match TRBD1. From germline, CDR1 is DFQATT and CDR2 SNEGSKA (reference sequence). The CDR3 has 15 residues. Trimming at V came to 6 bases and at J to 1 base, leaving 9 bases not matched to a gene.

This clonotype has more than one count but fewer than ten. This chain connects TRBV12-3 or TRBV12-4 to TRBJ1-5; D unresolved. The CDR3 is 14 amino acids. Trimming took off 8 bases at V and 0 bases at J, with 11 bases between the two ends. DNA for the CDR3: TGTGCCAGCGCCTATGTCAATAGCAATCAGCCCCAGCATTTT. This gives the protein CASAYVNSNQPQHF.

The table lists this clonotype with a few counts. This chain joins TRBV7-2 and TRBJ2-3, with D perhaps TRBD1 (5 bases). The CDR3 extends over 15 amino acids. The V gene's germline CDR1 is SGHTA and CDR2 FQGNSA. The ends were cut back, 1 base at V and 3 bases at J, with 11 bases in the middle. The DNA of the CDR3 is TGTGCCAGCAGCTTAGGGGGCGCGCGAACAGATACGCAGTATTTT. Translating gives CASSLGGARTDTQYF.

This clonotype has more than one count but fewer than ten. The rearrangement links TRBV6-5 to TRBJ1-5; D uncertain. The V end lost 5 bases, the J end lost 6 bases, and 11 bases lay between the germline ends. The CDR3 is made up of 13 amino acids. CDR1 is MNHEY, CDR2 SVGAGI, per germline. The CDR3 region is CASSHGVVQPQHF. CDR3 in DNA: TGTGCCAGCAGTCACGGGGTTGTTCAGCCCCAGCATTTT.